One and the same sample provided the 8 T cell receptor beta chains below, sequenced in a study of human T cells and chemical hapten exposure. Time point reported: patch test 1, 2 weeks after DPC sensitization. Treatment defined: therapeutic diphenylcyclopropenone sensitization with weekly scalp DPC. TCRdb processed the RACE reads anew with MiXCR; each CDR3 protein has one entry. The data hold roughly 180,000 distinct CDR3 sequences, with about a fifth observed a single time. The sample here was whole blood, taken in connection with sensitization to the hapten diphenylcyclopropenone (DPC). Receptors originate from a woman aged 45-65 years with alopecia areata. Some clones in this sample may be carry-over from other donors' samples.

This clonotype was seen a few times. The chain links TRBV2 to TRBJ1-2; D is perhaps TRBD1 (6 bases). Trimming removed 6 bases from V and 3 bases from J, with 11 bases in between. The CDR3 covers 13 residues. From germline, CDR1 is SNHLY and CDR2 FYNNEI. CDR3 bases: TGTGCCAGCAGGGACAGTCTGTACTATGGCTACACCTTC. This codes for CASRDSLYYGYTF.

The V gene is TRBV10-1, the J gene TRBJ1-2, with unresolved D. Germline CDR1 reads WNHNN; CDR2 reads SYGVQD (reference sequence). Trimming removed 8 bases at V and 8 bases at J, with 18 bases between. This CDR3 is built from 13 residues. CDR3 sequence (DNA): TGCGCCAGCCAAAAGGACGGATCTGAGGGCTACACCTTC. This encodes CASQKDGSEGYTF.

This clonotype was detected a few times. The chain uses TRBV3-1 and TRBJ2-2, with 10 bases fitting TRBD2. CDR1 and CDR2 from the germline V gene are LGHDT and YNNKEL (reference sequence). Trimming cost V 1 base and J 5 bases; bases outside gene matches: 4. The CDR3 is made up of 16 amino acids. The CDR3 spells CASSQGSGRETGELFF. The CDR3 DNA follows: TGTGCCAGCAGCCAAGGAAGCGGGAGGGAAACCGGGGAGCTGTTTTTT.

The rearrangement links TRBV29-1 to TRBJ2-7, with TRBD1 matching 7 bases. The CDR3 consists of 13 residues. Per germline, CDR1 SQVTM and CDR2 ANQGSEA. Unmatched junction bases numbered 6, after V lost 3 bases and J lost 4 bases. The CDR3 region has the DNA TGCAGCGTTGAGGACAGGTACTCATACGAGCAGTACTTC. Translating gives CSVEDRYSYEQYF.

The chain joins TRBV28 to TRBJ1-2, with TRBD1 matching over 11 bases. J was trimmed by 7 bases and V by 5 bases; bases with no gene match: 9. Germline CDR1 MDHEN, CDR2 SYDVKM. This CDR3 has 15 residues. The CDR3 spells CASSPPGQGVGGYTF. The CDR3 DNA follows: TGTGCCAGCAGTCCCCCGGGACAGGGGGTCGGTGGCTACACCTTC.

This clonotype was seen only a few times. The chain combines TRBV2 with TRBJ2-3, with 9 bases matching TRBD2. Looked up from germline, CDR1 is SNHLY and CDR2 is FYNNEI. J lost 1 base, V lost 2 bases, and 1 base had no gene match. The CDR3 is 15 amino acids. The CDR3 nucleotides are TGTGCCAGCAGTGAATGGACTAGCGGCACAGATACGCAGTATTTT. The encoded protein is CASSEWTSGTDTQYF.

This clonotype has just a few counts. The chain combines TRBV7-3 with TRBJ2-1; TRBD2 agrees at 14 bases. This CDR3 has 20 residues. V lost 2 bases and J lost 7; bases outside the gene matches: 16. Looked up from germline, CDR1 is SGHTA and CDR2 is FQGTGA. The chain's CDR3 is CASSLVPPGTSGRRANEQFF. The CDR3 nucleotides read TGTGCCAGCAGCTTAGTCCCCCCCGGGACTAGCGGGAGAAGGGCGAATGAGCAGTTCTTC.

This clonotype has only a few counts. The chain employs TRBV9 and TRBJ2-1; no clear D gene. This CDR3 is built from 14 residues. The ends were cut back, 0 bases at V and 6 bases at J, with 10 bases in the middle. Germline values: CDR1 SGDLS, CDR2 YYNGEE. In nucleotides, the CDR3 is TGTGCCAGCAGCGTAGGAGGATCGGGCAATGAGCAGTTCTTC. Translating it yields CASSVGGSGNEQFF.